These T cell receptor beta chains were read from a single sample in a study of T-cell memory formation after mild COVID-19. TCRdb reprocessed the 5' RACE reads with MiXCR, giving one entry per CDR3 protein. There are about 140,000 distinct CDR3 sequences in the sample; roughly 15% occur only once, and roughly 14% lies in the top ten. The sequencing input was PBMCs or a T cell subset sorted from them (not recorded which). All receptors come from an adult woman who had mild COVID-19 (a few samples of this study predate the infection). Cell type and time point are not known. Both conserved end residues are part of each CDR3. Expanded clones get a size class; other rows say once, few or many, or leave the size out.

.	TRBV9	TRBJ2-1	CASSVSHNEQFF
few	TRBV5-1	TRBJ2-5	CASSLVPGQQETQYF
few	TRBV2	TRBJ1-2	CASKLQGGGYTF
few	TRBV4-3	TRBJ2-1	CASSQGVGQGGNEQFF
few	TRBV7-7	TRBJ2-1	CASSLGERAPSNEQFF
few	TRBV5-5	TRBJ1-2	CASSLSQGAYGYTF
.	TRBV12-3/TRBV12-4	TRBJ1-2	CASSPRTGGGYGYTF
.	TRBV20-1	TRBJ2-5	CSASGPRRGSEQETQYF
.	TRBV7-2	TRBJ2-1	CASSGSAGDNEQFF
.	TRBV5-1	TRBJ2-2	CASSLAGTGNTGELFF
.	TRBV5-4	TRBJ2-5	CASSLGGGALGTQYF
few	TRBV9	TRBJ1-1	CASSDSIDRNTEAFF
few	TRBV4-1	TRBJ1-5	CASSQEGPSYSNQPQHF
.	TRBV12-3/TRBV12-4	TRBJ1-1	CASSIDTEAFF
.	TRBV10-3	TRBJ2-3	CAIKPGLAGLTDTQYF
.	TRBV7-3	TRBJ2-2	CASSSQTSPAGELFF
many	TRBV7-3	TRBJ2-3	CASSLGLAGGLFTDTQYF
.	TRBV29-1	TRBJ2-2	CSVETRGRSGELFF
.	TRBV6-5	TRBJ2-7	CASSYSGKNEQYF
.	TRBV24-1	TRBJ2-4	CATSDLRESDIQYF
few	TRBV7-3	TRBJ1-2	CASGTGTDYGYTF
few	TRBV12-3/TRBV12-4	TRBJ2-1	CASSFGTSGSGPNNEQFF